The T cell receptor beta chain under discussion was sequenced for a study of T cells in Graves' hyperthyroidism and ophthalmopathy. Whole-study results and caveats: Ophthalmopathy onset followed model prediction by a median around 6.9 months. In blood, most of the thyroid clonotypes expanded above 0.001 were also present.

The CDR3 runs 14 residues. With 6 bases removed from V and 7 bases from J, the gap between germline ends came to 19 bases. The germline V gene encodes CDR1 DFQATT and CDR2 SNEGSKA (reference sequence). No progression to ophthalmopathy during 18 months of follow-up defined stable disease. In making diagnoses, clinical symptoms, serum thyroxine and TRAb, thyroid ultrasound and orbital computed tomography were all used. This clonotype showed up many times. The antigen is undetermined. TCR beta CDR3 regions were amplified from RNA transcripts. Primed by the HTBI set, a first-round RT-PCR was run on the TCR CDR3. One entry per CDR3 protein results from TCRdb running MiXCR on the multiplex PCR reads. The sample shows about 480,000 distinct CDR3 sequences, around 15% of them seen only once.

The chain uses TRBV20-1 and TRBJ2-1, with a possible D match to TRBD2 (5 bases). The sequence derives from a woman aged 18-29 years with Graves' hyperthyroidism. Sample: blood. The CDR3 protein is CSAQVRLAMNEQFF. CDR3 bases: TGCAGTGCCCAAGTGAGGCTAGCTATGAATGAGCAGTTCTTC.